Listed below are T cell receptor beta chains from one sample, sequenced in a study of PD-1 blockade in classical Hodgkin lymphoma. This table comes from immunoSEQ multiplex PCR, and its TCRdb copy is limited to in-frame clones, with some not included. The sample consists of roughly 100,000 clones, 85% to 95% of them appearing once. Specimen: peripheral blood mononuclear cells (PBMCs), collected before the fourth cycle of nivolumab. All receptors derive from a human donor with classical Hodgkin lymphoma. CDR3s leave out the opening cysteine and the closing phenylalanine or tryptophan. Fields, in order: V gene, J gene, clone size, CDR3 protein. Some rows mark clone size as missing; the rest say once, few, many or name a class of expanded clone.

>TRBV6-6|TRBJ1-1|.
ASSYSGLGNTEAF
>TRBV18|TRBJ1-4|.
ASSPLLRQGTEKLF
>TRBV11-2|TRBJ2-1|.
ASSPGQLSYNEQF
>TRBV28|TRBJ1-2|.
ASSLSGGDGYT
>TRBV11-2|TRBJ1-5|.
ASSQQGYRQPQH
>TRBV5-1|TRBJ2-1|.
ASSLGFGVEQF
>TRBV11-3|TRBJ2-5|.
ASSSFLDSQETQY
>TRBV6-5|TRBJ2-7|.
ASSYVDRTSGEQY
>TRBV15|TRBJ2-7|.
ATSRDNKRTSVYEQY
>TRBV29-1|TRBJ2-5|.
SVLAGIQETQY
>TRBV29-1|TRBJ2-1|.
SVFRQGISYNEQF
>TRBV5-1|.|.
ASSWDPQASYEQY
>TRBV13|TRBJ2-7|.
ASSLGGYEREQY
>TRBV5-1|TRBJ1-2|.
ASSLPRQGGYGYT
>TRBV4-2|TRBJ2-7|.
ASSQEEAGGRYEQY
>TRBV15|TRBJ2-4|.
ATSRYRGRENIQY
>TRBV6-4|TRBJ2-1|.
ASSLTRSSDEQF
>TRBV14|TRBJ2-5|.
ASNELAGRKETQY
>TRBV5-1|TRBJ2-1|.
ASSFGGPYNEQF
>TRBV11-1|TRBJ1-1|few
ASSPNRRGAF
>TRBV6-5|TRBJ1-2|.
ASSPRDNRGGYT
>TRBV19|TRBJ2-3|.
ASSAHRDYMDTQY
>TRBV9|TRBJ2-1|.
ASSEGLAGGNEQF
>TRBV5-1|TRBJ2-2|.
ASSVLQGSGELF
>TRBV28|TRBJ2-3|.
ASSFTDSPDTQY
>TRBV30|TRBJ1-1|.
AWSVGGRGLGAEAF
>TRBV27|TRBJ2-5|.
ASRGLAGGLQETQY
>TRBV9|TRBJ2-5|.
ASSVEGGGPETQY
>TRBV10-2|TRBJ2-4|.
ASGGRDRGNIQY
>TRBV6-1|TRBJ1-5|.
ASSAEESRGQPQH
>TRBV30|TRBJ1-1|once
VWSRQGSTEAF
>TRBV7-9|TRBJ2-1|few
ASTEREQF
>TRBV5-1|TRBJ1-1|.
ASSRAGGEAF
>TRBV19|TRBJ2-1|.
ASSGDPSSYNEQF
>TRBV5-8|TRBJ2-5|.
ASSWSETQY
>TRBV6-5|TRBJ1-2|.
ASSYGYGYT
>TRBV19|TRBJ2-6|.
ASSILTRDRISGANVLT
>TRBV30|TRBJ1-3|.
AWVGSFGNTIY
>TRBV10-3|TRBJ2-5|.
AARDGGGEETQY
>TRBV2|TRBJ1-2|.
ASSEGGVRGNYGYT
>TRBV6-1|TRBJ1-5|.
ASSEGGQGLYSNQPQH
>TRBV12-2|TRBJ2-7|.
ARGRGGLPYEQY
>TRBV5-6|TRBJ1-1|few
ASSLSIKRGEAF
>TRBV5-5|TRBJ1-2|.
ANSLVGGYT
>TRBV18|TRBJ2-7|.
ASSRGQGGYEQY
>TRBV29-1|TRBJ2-5|.
SALVETQY
>TRBV19|TRBJ2-1|.
ASRAPAVLADNEQF
>TRBV5-4|TRBJ2-5|once
ASSLGTSGMQTQY
>TRBV28|TRBJ2-7|.
ASTSAGYEQY
>TRBV5-4|TRBJ1-1|.
ASSFGNMNTEAF
>TRBV7-8|TRBJ1-1|.
ASSLGGVNTEAF
>TRBV19|TRBJ1-4|.
ASSIGLTSGQLEKLF
>TRBV7-9|TRBJ2-3|.
ASSPVAGEGADTQY
>TRBV30|TRBJ1-1|few
AYMDRATEAF
>TRBV10-3|TRBJ2-2|.
AISNGFGLQNTGELF